The 27 T cell receptor beta chains below all came from one sample that was sequenced in a study of identical twins. TCRdb called the 5' RACE reads again in MiXCR, with one record for every CDR3 protein. The repertoire holds roughly 260,000 distinct CDR3 sequences, 6% to 8% seen once, with over 5% in the top ten. These sequences were also reported in another study, on yellow fever vaccine responses in identical twins.

The sample comprised CD8+ T cells sorted from blood. These receptors originate from a young woman in good health.

The chain employs TRBV2 and TRBJ1-1; D is unresolved. V was pared by 7 bases and J by 1 base, with 10 bases between. This CDR3 contains 13 residues. Germline V gene lookup returns CDR1 SNHLY and CDR2 FYNNEI. CDR3 sequence reads: CASNPAENTEAFF. CDR3 coding DNA: TGTGCCAGCAATCCGGCAGAGAACACTGAAGCTTTCTTT.

At least ten counts were recorded for this clonotype. The rearrangement links TRBV12-3 or TRBV12-4 to TRBJ2-1; the match to TRBD2 covers 9 bases. This CDR3 region has 13 residues. With V trimmed by 3 bases and J by 7 bases, 1 base remained unmatched. The CDR3: CASSFSGRNEQFF. CDR3 DNA: TGTGCCAGCAGTTTTAGCGGGAGAAATGAGCAGTTCTTC.

This chain links TRBV2 with TRBJ2-7; D could derive from TRBD1 or TRBD2 (5 bases each). The CDR3 totals 12 residues. Trimming took off 8 bases at V and 5 bases at J, with 13 bases between the two ends. CDR1 and CDR2 from the germline V gene are SNHLY and FYNNEI. CDR3 loop: CASRDHTHEQYF. For the CDR3, the DNA is TGTGCCAGCCGGGACCATACACACGAGCAGTACTTC.

The chain has TRBV20-1 and TRBJ2-2; D is ambiguous. The CDR3 is made up of 13 amino acids. The germline gives CDR1 DFQATT, CDR2 SNEGSKA (reference sequence). Between the trimmed V and J ends, which lost 6 bases and 0 bases, there was a span of 8 bases. Here the CDR3 reads CSADISNTGELFF. The CDR3 nucleotides read TGCAGTGCCGACATCTCGAACACCGGGGAGCTGTTTTTT.

The gene calls are TRBV12-5 and TRBJ2-7; 8 nucleotides line up with TRBD1. CDR1 and CDR2 (germline): LGHNT, FRNRAP. The CDR3 length is 15 residues. The V gene end was trimmed by 5 bases and the J gene end by 2 bases; junction bases not matched to a gene: 8. The CDR3 region has the DNA TGTGCTAGTGGTCCTCCCGGGACAGGAACCTACGAGCAGTACTTC. Amino acids: CASGPPGTGTYEQYF.

This clonotype was counted ten times or more. This chain joins TRBV6-2 or TRBV6-3 and TRBJ1-4, with no clear D. The CDR3 covers 11 residues. Trimming pared 1 base from V and 6 bases from J, leaving 0 bases between. Germline lookup yields CDR1 MNHEY and CDR2 SVGEGT. The CDR3 sequence: CASSYYEKLFF. In nucleotides, the CDR3 is TGTGCCAGCAGTTACTATGAAAAACTGTTTTTT.

This clonotype was seen at least ten times. The chain recombines TRBV12-3 or TRBV12-4 with TRBJ1-2, with TRBD1 as a possible D gene (5 bases). The length of the CDR3 is 12 residues. V was cut by 6 bases and J by 4 bases, with 9 bases left in between. The CDR3 DNA follows: TGTGCCAGCAGCCCGGGGGGCTATGGCTACACCTTC. Its protein is CASSPGGYGYTF.

The V gene is TRBV6-5, the J gene TRBJ1-1; tentatively, D is TRBD1 (5 bases). CDR3 length: 13 residues. Germline V gene data show CDR1 as MNHEY and CDR2 as SVGAGI. Trimming shortened V by 10 bases and J by 1 base, and 13 bases separated the two germline ends. The CDR3 nucleotides read TGTGCCACCCAGCCAGGGTGGAACACTGAAGCTTTCTTT. Its protein is CATQPGWNTEAFF.

The chain carries TRBV6-1 and TRBJ2-7; the D is unclear. The CDR3 has 15 amino acids. Germline-derived CDR1 and CDR2 are MNHNS and SASEGT. V dropped 2 bases and J dropped 3 bases, with 14 bases sitting between them. The CDR3 DNA sequence: TGTGCCAGCAGTGAATCCACACGGATGGACTACGAGCAGTACGTC. Translated, it gives CASSESTRMDYEQYV.

The rearrangement uses TRBV21-1 and TRBJ2-1; TRBD1 is taken as the D call from the table, unchecked against the DNA. TRBV21-1 is a pseudogene segment. This CDR3 spans 17 amino acids. CDR3 amino acids: CASSELGVPNFGGEQFF. CDR3 nucleotide sequence: TGTGCCAGCAGCGAACTAGGTGTCCCAAATTTTGGCGGAGAGCAGTTCTTC.

This clonotype was counted ten times or more. The genes are TRBV7-9 and TRBJ2-5, with D perhaps matching TRBD2 (6 bases). Germline CDR1 and CDR2: SEHNR and FQNEAQ (reference sequence). Deletions cut 5 bases from V and 5 bases from J, with 18 bases between. CDR3 length equals 15 residues. The CDR3 loop reads CASSQTLASQETQYF. CDR3 bases: TGTGCCAGCAGCCAAACACTAGCAAGCCAGGAGACCCAGTACTTC.

At least ten counts were recorded for this clonotype. CDR3 DNA: TGCAGTGCTAGAGGTGCGGGAGGTTACGAGCAGTACGTC. This sequence encodes CSARGAGGYEQYV. This chain links TRBV20-1 with TRBJ2-7; 8 bases match TRBD2. The V gene's germline CDR1 is DFQATT and CDR2 SNEGSKA (reference sequence). With V trimmed by 1 base and J by 4 bases, 3 bases remained unmatched. This CDR3 has 13 residues.

This clonotype was detected many times. The J gene is TRBJ2-2, the V gene TRBV4-2; 10 bases are a match to TRBD2. The V segment lost 4 bases and the J segment 5 bases; nucleotides outside the gene matches: 13. This CDR3 region has 18 residues. Germline-derived CDR1 and CDR2 are LGHNA and YNFKEQ. The CDR3 DNA sequence: TGTGCCAGCAGCCCAGTGGGGCTAGCGGGAGAGGGGACCGGGGAGCTGTTTTTT. This sequence encodes CASSPVGLAGEGTGELFF.

A note on this clonotype: An end of the junction differs from the germline gene, which may be a read error. V and J are TRBV2 and TRBJ2-1; TRBD2 matches 8 bases. The CDR3 extends over 17 amino acids. Germline-derived CDR1 and CDR2 are SNHLY and FYNNEI. The CDR3 coding sequence is TGTACCAGCTGTTTAGTTGGGTCGGGAGGGCCATTTTCTGAGCAGTTCTTC. Residues: CTSCLVGSGGPFSEQFF. Combining the CDR3 with reference TRBV2 and TRBJ2-1 gives the whole variable domain EPEVTQTPSHQVTQMGQEVILRCVPISNHLYFYWYRQILGQKVEFLVSFYNNEISEKSEIFDDQFSVERPDGSNFTLKIRSTKLEDSAMYFCTSCLVGSGGPFSEQFFGPGTRLTVL.

This clonotype was observed a few times. The chain has TRBV7-8 and TRBJ2-1, with 11 bases lining up with TRBD2. V shed 1 base, J shed 9 bases, and the junction held 17 bases outside the gene matches. Germline lookup yields CDR1 SGHVS and CDR2 FQNEAQ. CDR3 length equals 19 residues. Written as DNA, the CDR3 is TGTGCCAGCAGCTTAGGGCTAGCGGGAGGTTTGGATCGGGATGTTGAGCAGTTCTTC. As protein: CASSLGLAGGLDRDVEQFF.

V usage is TRBV4-1 and J usage is TRBJ1-4, with 11 bases identical to TRBD1. CDR1 MGHRA and CDR2 YSYEKL come from the germline V gene. V shed 7 bases and J 3 bases; nucleotides not matched to a gene: 7. CDR3 length equals 16 residues. The CDR3 bases are TGCGCCAGCACCCGGACAGGGGGCGCGTCTAATGAAAAACTGTTTTTT. The encoded protein is CASTRTGGASNEKLFF.

The chain joins TRBV7-9 to TRBJ1-4, with D perhaps matching TRBD1 (5 bases). Germline loops: CDR1 SEHNR, CDR2 FQNEAQ (reference sequence). The V end was cut by 7 bases, the J end by 7 bases, with 22 bases between. The CDR3 sequence is 16 residues long. CDR3 loop: CASTPLTGTDSEKLFF. The CDR3 region has the DNA TGTGCCAGCACCCCACTCACCGGGACGGATAGTGAAAAACTGTTTTTT.

The rearrangement joins TRBV12-3 or TRBV12-4 to TRBJ2-5; tentative D call: TRBD1 (5 bases). Trimming left V 6 bases short and J 7 bases short, with 15 bases between. The CDR3 extends over 13 amino acids. The CDR3: CASSKGPVMTQYF. For the CDR3, the DNA is TGTGCCAGCAGCAAGGGGCCCGTGATGACCCAGTACTTC.

V usage is TRBV10-2 and J usage is TRBJ1-1, with D tentatively TRBD1 (5 bases). The germline CDR1 and CDR2 sequences are WSHSY and SAAADI. The CDR3 totals 13 residues. V was pared by 6 bases and J by 3 bases, with 11 bases between. CDR3 residues: CASRGGVYTEAFF. The CDR3 coding sequence is TGCGCCAGCAGGGGAGGGGTTTACACTGAAGCTTTCTTT.

This clonotype was observed a few times. The chain employs TRBV12-3 or TRBV12-4 and TRBJ2-1, with 10 nucleotides matching TRBD2. V was clipped by 2 bases and J by 2 bases; unmatched bases: 6. The CDR3 covers 17 residues. The CDR3 loop is CASSLLPSGSAYNEQFF. For the CDR3, the DNA is TGTGCCAGCAGTTTATTGCCTAGCGGGAGTGCCTACAATGAGCAGTTCTTC.

CDR3 nucleotide sequence: TGCAGTGCTGCAGCAATGACAGAAAACATTCAGTACTTC. Its protein is CSAAAMTENIQYF. The J gene is TRBJ2-4, the V gene TRBV20-1, with a possible D match to TRBD1 (5 bases). V gave up 5 bases and J gave up 5 bases, with 13 bases separating them. Germline loops: CDR1 DFQATT, CDR2 SNEGSKA (reference sequence). The CDR3 consists of 13 residues.

This clonotype was found many times. The CDR3 DNA is TGTGCCAGCAGTGCCGGGACTAGCGGCGTCACCGGGGAGCTGTTTTTT. It is translated as CASSAGTSGVTGELFF. The chain couples TRBV12-3 or TRBV12-4 to TRBJ2-2; 11 bases line up with TRBD2. The CDR3 is 16 residues long. Trimming cost V 5 bases and J 4 bases; bases outside gene matches: 6.

The J gene is TRBJ2-2, the V gene TRBV5-6, with a possible D match to TRBD1 (6 bases). From germline, CDR1 is SGHDT and CDR2 YYEEEE. CDR3 length: 16 residues. The V and J ends lost 4 bases and 1 base respectively, with 14 bases between them. As DNA, the CDR3 is TGTGCCAGCAGCCTGGACAGCCAACGGAACACCGGGGAGCTGTTTTTT. Amino acid sequence: CASSLDSQRNTGELFF.

The rearrangement links TRBV28 to TRBJ2-1, with D maybe TRBD2 (6 bases). The CDR3 consists of 15 residues. Trimming pared 10 bases from V and 0 bases from J, leaving 16 bases between. From germline, CDR1 is MDHEN and CDR2 SYDVKM. The CDR3 here is CATRLVLGSYNEQFF. The CDR3 nucleotides are TGTGCCACCAGACTAGTCCTTGGCTCCTACAATGAGCAGTTCTTC.

J is TRBJ2-3 and V is TRBV6-4; maybe TRBD2 (7 bases). This CDR3 has 15 residues. Trimming took 8 bases from V and 4 from J, leaving 19 bases between them. Germline loops: CDR1 MRHNA, CDR2 SNTAGT. CDR3 sequence: CASGEGGLGPDTQYF. CDR3 bases: TGTGCCAGCGGCGAGGGGGGGTTGGGGCCAGATACGCAGTATTTT.

The rearrangement links TRBV2 to TRBJ2-7; no clear D gene. The CDR3 length is 13 residues. Trimming pared 6 bases from V and 7 bases from J, leaving 16 bases between. Germline V gives CDR1 SNHLY, CDR2 FYNNEI. In nucleotides, the CDR3 is TGTGCCAGCAGCCAAGGACCCTTGATAGAGCAGTACGTC. Its protein product is CASSQGPLIEQYV.

The CDR3 DNA reads as TGTGCCAGCAGCTTAGTATCCCAGGGCCTACACTATGGCTACACCTTC. It specifies CASSLVSQGLHYGYTF. The chain joins TRBV7-8 to TRBJ1-2; D perhaps matches TRBD1 (5 bases). V was trimmed by 1 base and J by 3 bases, leaving 15 bases between them. There are 16 residues in the CDR3. From germline, CDR1 is SGHVS and CDR2 FQNEAQ.